This T cell receptor (beta chain) came from a study of cytomegalovirus exposure and HLA in healthy donors. Study-level information: Unique TCRs numbering around 85 million, obtained from HLA-typed donors, made up an early data release. Of a few hundred genotyped donors, around 80% grouped in the Caucasian-associated ancestry cluster.

This clone appeared once. Its antigen remains unknown. PCR involved 60 Vbeta and 13 Jbeta primers. Here immunoSEQ multiplex PCR was the method, and the copy in TCRdb shows in-frame clones only, minus some. The sample lists 150,000 to 200,000 clones, 82% occurring once. CDR3 length: 12 residues. The germline V gene has CDR1 SNHLY and CDR2 FYNNEI. Trimming took 5 bases from V and 6 from J; bases not matched to a gene: 3. Study-wide points: A later analysis associated 15,000 to 20,000 TCR beta sequences with HLA alleles at a 0.05 false discovery rate. There were 150 to 200 TCR beta chains listed as cytomegalovirus-associated.

This chain joins TRBV2 and TRBJ2-7, with 8 positions matching TRBD1. The source is a girl aged 2 to 10 in good health and CMV-seropositive. Sequencing was carried out using PBMCs. CDR3 loop: CASSRQGSEQYF. CDR3 coding DNA: TGTGCCAGCAGTCGACAGGGGTCCGAGCAGTACTTC.